The sequence of this T cell receptor (beta chain) was determined in a study of cytomegalovirus exposure and HLA in healthy donors. Amplification used 60 Vbeta primers and 13 Jbeta primers. This table comes from immunoSEQ multiplex PCR, and its TCRdb copy is limited to in-frame clones, with some not included. The sample records about 170,000 clones, about 65% being singletons. Study-wide findings and caveats: Cytomegalovirus status was reportedly diagnosed by the classifier with high specificity and sensitivity.

To note about this clone: What it binds is not known.

There are 15 residues in the CDR3. J was trimmed by 0 bases and V by 2 bases; bases with no gene match: 3. CDR1 and CDR2 (germline): MNHNY, SVGAGI (reference sequence). The sample taken for sequencing was PBMCs. The V gene is TRBV6-6, the J gene TRBJ2-7; 8 bases map to TRBD2. The source of this sequence is a girl between 5 and 17 years old in good health and CMV-seronegative. The CDR3 region has the DNA TGTGCCAGCAGTTACCAGCGGGGGTACTCCTACGAGCAGTACTTC. Translation gives CASSYQRGYSYEQYF.